This T cell receptor beta chain was recovered during a study of blood T cells in healthy people across ages. This clonotype was seen more than once but under ten times. Alongside a J-beta primer mix, a sample-barcoded 5' primer served in a second PCR lasting about 6 to 11 cycles. TCRdb reprocessed the 5' RACE reads with MiXCR, giving one entry per CDR3 protein. The sample has about 500,000 distinct CDR3 sequences; under 30% are singletons. The CDR3 consists of 13 residues. V was shortened by 8 bases and J by 4 bases, with 14 bases between the two germline ends. Germline loops: CDR1 MNHEY, CDR2 SVGAGI. A further study also used this sample, focusing on T cells of mothers and their children.

J is TRBJ1-2 and V is TRBV6-5; tentative D call: TRBD1 (5 bases). The sequence was collected from a boy aged 5 to 17 in good health. Sequencing used blood. The CDR3 loop reads CASRGGVSYGYTF. In DNA, the CDR3 is TGTGCCAGCCGCGGGGGGGTCAGCTATGGCTACACCTTC.